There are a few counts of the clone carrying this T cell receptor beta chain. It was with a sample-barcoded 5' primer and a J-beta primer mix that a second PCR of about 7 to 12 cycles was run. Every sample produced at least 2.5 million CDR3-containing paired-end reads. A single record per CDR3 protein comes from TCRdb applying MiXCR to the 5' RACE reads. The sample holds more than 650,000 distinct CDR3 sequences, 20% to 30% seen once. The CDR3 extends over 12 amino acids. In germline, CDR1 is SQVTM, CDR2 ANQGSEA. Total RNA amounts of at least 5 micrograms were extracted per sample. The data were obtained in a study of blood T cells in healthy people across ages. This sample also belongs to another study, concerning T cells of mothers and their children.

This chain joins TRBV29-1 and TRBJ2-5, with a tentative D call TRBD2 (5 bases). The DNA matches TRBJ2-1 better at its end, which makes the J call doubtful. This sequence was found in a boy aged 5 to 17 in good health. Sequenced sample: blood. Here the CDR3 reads CSVDGLSNEQFF. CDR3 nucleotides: TGCAGCGTTGATGGACTCTCCAATGAGCAGTTCTTC.